The T cell receptor beta chain described here comes from a study of blood T cell repertoires in COVID-19. TCRdb's table, derived via immunoSEQ multiplex PCR, lists solely in-frame clones and lacks some. The sample lists almost 250,000 clones; approximately 86% were seen once. Looked up from germline, CDR1 is SGHTS and CDR2 is YDEGEE. Trimming cost V 7 bases and J 5 bases; bases outside gene matches: 11. There are 15 residues in the CDR3. This sequence joins TRBV5-8 and TRBJ1-2; TRBD1 agrees at 10 bases. The source material was PBMCs or T cells enriched from blood (not recorded which). This clonotype was obtained from a woman aged 45-60 years who had recovered from COVID-19. In DNA form, the CDR3 reads TGTGCCAGCCACAACGCCGGGACAGGGGATTATGGCTACACCTTC. Amino acid sequence: CASHNAGTGDYGYTF.